The clone carrying this TCR beta chain came up a few times. This sample stems from a study of regulatory T cells in long-lasting Graves disease. With iRepertoire HTBI primers and Arm-PCR of CDR3 regions, TCR beta libraries were built. One entry per CDR3 protein results from TCRdb running MiXCR on the multiplex PCR reads. The sample contains roughly 400,000 distinct CDR3 sequences, less than 25% of which appear only once. This CDR3 contains 16 residues. The J segment lost 6 bases and the V segment lost 2 bases, leaving 9 bases of the junction unmatched. The germline CDR1 and CDR2 sequences are SGHNT and YYREEE (reference sequence). The time point: persistent/refractory GD, antithyroid drugs over 5 years with positive TRAb. RNA isolated from PBMCs was used to make the TCR library.

The rearrangement links TRBV5-4 to TRBJ2-2, with 8 bases identical to TRBD2. This TCR came from a female donor with Graves disease. This sample comprised peripheral blood mononuclear cells (PBMCs), obtained when the disease was refractory, from a patient treated with antithyroid drugs. The CDR3 DNA sequence: TGTGCCAGCAGCTTAAGCGGGAGAGGTGTTGCCGGGGAGCTGTTTTTT. Translating it yields CASSLSGRGVAGELFF.